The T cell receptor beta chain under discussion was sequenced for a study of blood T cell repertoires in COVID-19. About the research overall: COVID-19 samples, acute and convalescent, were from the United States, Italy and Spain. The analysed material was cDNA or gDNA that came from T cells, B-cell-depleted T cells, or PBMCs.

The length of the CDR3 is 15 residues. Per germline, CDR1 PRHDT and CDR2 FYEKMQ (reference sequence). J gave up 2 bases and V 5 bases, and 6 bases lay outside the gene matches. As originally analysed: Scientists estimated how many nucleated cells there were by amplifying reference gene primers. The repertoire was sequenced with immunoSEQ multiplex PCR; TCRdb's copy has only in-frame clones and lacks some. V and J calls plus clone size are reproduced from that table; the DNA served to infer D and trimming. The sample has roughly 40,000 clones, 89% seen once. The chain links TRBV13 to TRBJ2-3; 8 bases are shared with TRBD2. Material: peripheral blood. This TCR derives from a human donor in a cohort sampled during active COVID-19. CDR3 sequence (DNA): TGTGCCAGCAGCGAAATGACTAGCGCCACAGATACGCAGTATTTT. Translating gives CASSEMTSATDTQYF.